The source of this T cell receptor (beta chain) is a study of T cell repertoires in cytomegalovirus infection. Study summary: A matching HLA type, together with CMV infection, was signaled by public TCR beta signatures.

The V gene's germline CDR1 is MGHRA and CDR2 YSYEKL. With 2 bases removed from V and 0 bases from J, the gap between germline ends came to 22 bases. This CDR3 has 20 amino acids. The study, taken as a whole, reports: Individuals carrying CMV plus the relevant HLA were identified by cumulative frequency of public TCR beta families.

TCRdb analysed the reads with MiXCR anew, one entry per CDR3 protein. The table lists 450,000 to 550,000 distinct CDR3 sequences, about 15% of them singletons. A remark on this clonotype: Its matching antigen is unknown.

The chain is built from TRBV4-1 and TRBJ1-4; no definite D call. This sequence originates from a human donor in good health (CMV status not recorded). Some clones in this sample may be carry-over from other donors' samples. Sequenced input: CD8+ T cells from PBMCs. In nucleotides, the CDR3 is TGCGCCAGCAGCCAATATACGACGAAGGCCTTCCATTCAACTAATGAAAAACTGTTTTTT. It yields the protein CASSQYTTKAFHSTNEKLFF.